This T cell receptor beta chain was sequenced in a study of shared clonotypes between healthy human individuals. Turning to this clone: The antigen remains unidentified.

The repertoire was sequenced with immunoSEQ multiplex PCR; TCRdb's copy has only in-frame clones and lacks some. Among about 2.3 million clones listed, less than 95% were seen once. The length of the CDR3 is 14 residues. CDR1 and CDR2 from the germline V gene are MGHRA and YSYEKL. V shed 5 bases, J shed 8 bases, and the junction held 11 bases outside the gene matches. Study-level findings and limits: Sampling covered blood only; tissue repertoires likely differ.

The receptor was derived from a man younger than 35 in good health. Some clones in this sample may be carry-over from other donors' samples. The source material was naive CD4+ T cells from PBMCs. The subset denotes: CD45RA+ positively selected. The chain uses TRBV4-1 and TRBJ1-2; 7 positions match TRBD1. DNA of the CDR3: TGCGCCAGCAGCTACCGGGACAGTCTTCAAGGCTACACCTTC. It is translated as CASSYRDSLQGYTF.